The source of this T cell receptor beta chain is a study of T cells in tuberculosis. The repertoire was sequenced with immunoSEQ multiplex PCR; TCRdb's copy has only in-frame clones and lacks some. The profile shows around 30,000 clones, about 92% of them singletons. Time point: new active TB diagnosis, blood taken before or within 7 days of starting treatment. Patients were newly diagnosed, HIV-seronegative, and aged 18 or older. This CDR3 spans 12 amino acids. Trimming removed 8 bases at V and 0 bases at J, with 5 bases between. Germline CDR1 is MDHEN and CDR2 is SYDVKM. Sequencing used PBMCs, obtained at tuberculosis diagnosis. This clonotype originated in an adult with tuberculosis. The rearrangement joins TRBV28 to TRBJ1-5; D call uncertain. CDR3: CASHYSNQPQHF. CDR3 sequence (DNA): TGTGCCAGCCACTATAGCAATCAGCCCCAGCATTTT.